These T cell receptor beta chains were read from a single sample in a study of blood T cell repertoires in COVID-19. Only in-frame clones appear in the TCRdb table, and some are missing; sequencing was by immunoSEQ multiplex PCR. The data show around 220,000 clones, less than 85% seen once. Sequencing was done on a sample of peripheral blood. These receptors were obtained from a woman aged 80 or over with COVID-19, enrolled during active disease. Both conserved end residues are part of each CDR3. The D gene is left open where the match is weak. Clone size, where shown, is once, few, many, or a class for clones that have expanded.

v_gene,abundance,d_gene,j_gene,CDR3nt,CDR3aa
TRBV6-5,.,.,TRBJ1-6,TGTGCCAGCAGTTTCAGGGGTAATTCACCCCTCCACTTT,CASSFRGNSPLHF
TRBV29-1,.,.,TRBJ2-5,TGCAGCGTCGACAGCTTTCAAGAGACCCAGTACTTC,CSVDSFQETQYF
TRBV7-3,.,TRBD2,TRBJ2-5,TGTGCCAGCAGCCTAGCGGGAGCGGGTGGGGAGACCCAGTACTTC,CASSLAGAGGETQYF
TRBV6-6,.,TRBD1,TRBJ1-5,TGTGCCAGCAGTGCGGGACAGGCTACTAATCGGCCCCAGCATTTT,CASSAGQATNRPQHF
TRBV3-1/TRBV3-2,.,.,TRBJ2-7,TGTGCCAGCAGCCAAGATAGAGGCGCGCAGTACTTC,CASSQDRGAQYF
TRBV5-1,.,TRBD2,TRBJ2-2,TGCGCCAGCAGCTCGTTAGGGAGGGGTGGCACCGGGGAGCTGTTTTTT,CASSSLGRGGTGELFF
TRBV6-5,.,.,TRBJ1-1,.,CASSSSDSVITEAFF
TRBV2,.,.,TRBJ2-2,TGTGCCAGCATTCCGGGTAGCACCGGGGAGCTGTTTTTT,CASIPGSTGELFF
TRBV29-1,.,TRBD2,TRBJ2-5,TGCAGCGTGGATAGCGGGAGTTTAGGGACCCAGTACTTC,CSVDSGSLGTQYF
TRBV30,.,TRBD2,TRBJ2-3,TGTGCCTGGAGTGTACTCGGCGGGAGGGCCTATAGCACAGATACGCAGTATTTT,CAWSVLGGRAYSTDTQYF
TRBV7-9,.,TRBD1,TRBJ1-4,TGTGCCAGCAGCTTTAGACAGGGGAATGAAAAACTGTTTTTT,CASSFRQGNEKLFF
TRBV19,.,TRBD2,TRBJ2-1,TGTGCCAGTAGTATGGGACTAGCGGGATCGGAACCCAGTGAGCAGTTCTTC,CASSMGLAGSEPSEQFF
TRBV2,.,TRBD2,TRBJ2-3,TGTGCCAGCAGTGACACACGGGGGGTCGGTACGCAGTATTTT,CASSDTRGVGTQYF
TRBV18,.,TRBD1,TRBJ1-2,TGTGCCAGCTCACCCCGGGGGGATATGACAGGGGTTGATAAAGGCTACACCTTC,CASSPRGDMTGVDKGYTF
TRBV3-1/TRBV3-2,.,.,TRBJ1-5,TGTGCCAGCAGCCAAGTCCAGAATCAGCCCCAGCATTTT,CASSQVQNQPQHF
TRBV5-1,.,.,TRBJ2-1,TGCGCCAGCAGCTTTCTTTCCGGACTGGGAGGCTACAATGAGCAGTTCTTC,CASSFLSGLGGYNEQFF
TRBV19,.,.,TRBJ1-2,TGTGCCAGTAGTATAGGTCGTGTTAACAGACTATCGGTGATAAGGGGCTACACCTTC,CASSIGRVNRLSVIRGYTF
TRBV3-1/TRBV3-2,.,.,TRBJ1-3,TGTGCCAGCAGCCAAGGGGGCGGACCCTCTGGAAACACCATATATTTT,CASSQGGGPSGNTIYF
TRBV18,.,TRBD1,TRBJ2-7,TGTGCCAGCTCACCCCGAGGACAGGGGGCAAACGAGCAGTACTTC,CASSPRGQGANEQYF
TRBV11-2,.,.,TRBJ2-7,TGTGCCAGCGGGGGCGGATTCTACGAGCAGTACTTC,CASGGGFYEQYF
TRBV4-1,.,.,TRBJ1-1,TGCGCCAGCAGCCATACAGGGTTTAACACTGAAGCTTTCTTT,CASSHTGFNTEAFF
TRBV6-5,.,TRBD1,TRBJ1-2,TGTGCCAGCAGTTACCTGGCCCGCCAGACAGGGGGTGGCTACACCTTC,CASSYLARQTGGGYTF
TRBV21-1,once,.,TRBJ2-1,TGTGCCAGCGACGGACAGGGGAGAGACAATGAGCAGTTCTTC,CASDGQGRDNEQFF
TRBV2,.,TRBD1,TRBJ1-4,TGTGCCAGCTTCGAACAGGGGGTAGCTAATGAAAAACTGTTTTTT,CASFEQGVANEKLFF
TRBV3-1/TRBV3-2,.,TRBD1,TRBJ2-2,TGTGCCAGCAGCCCAAGGCGGCCAGGGGGCGGCGTGGAGGTCGGGGAGCTGTTTTTT,CASSPRRPGGGVEVGELFF
TRBV5-1,.,TRBD1,TRBJ1-4,TGCGCCAGCCGGACCACAGGGGCCTATGAAAAACTGTTTTTT,CASRTTGAYEKLFF
TRBV2,once,TRBD2,TRBJ2-1,TGTGCCAGCCGGGGGCGGGGGGGAAACAATGAGCAGTTCTTC,CASRGRGGNNEQFF
TRBV3-1/TRBV3-2,.,.,TRBJ2-7,TGTGCCAGCAGCCAAGAACAGGGCTCCTACGAGCAGTACTTC,CASSQEQGSYEQYF
TRBV5-1,.,.,TRBJ1-1,TGCGCCAGCAGCTCCCGCTCCACAGGGAGCAATGAAGCTTTCTTT,CASSSRSTGSNEAFF
TRBV18,.,TRBD1,TRBJ1-4,TGTGCCAGCTTCCCAGGGGGACAGACAAATGAAAAACTGTTTTTT,CASFPGGQTNEKLFF
TRBV5-8,.,TRBD1,TRBJ1-6,TGTGCCAGCAGCTTGGCCCTGACAGGGGGCGGTTCACCCCTCCACTTT,CASSLALTGGGSPLHF
TRBV5-1,few,TRBD2,TRBJ2-1,TGCGCCAGCAGCGCAAGTAGCGGGAGTCCGATACGTAACAATGAGCAGTTCTTC,CASSASSGSPIRNNEQFF
TRBV7-2,.,TRBD2,TRBJ2-4,TGTGCCAGCAGCCTTGGACTAGCGGGAGGCGGCGTTCAGTACTTC,CASSLGLAGGGVQYF
TRBV15,.,.,TRBJ1-3,TGTGCCACCTCTATGTGGGGGGGCTCTGGAAACACCATATATTTT,CATSMWGGSGNTIYF
TRBV6-5,.,.,TRBJ2-3,TGTGCCGGGGGAGGGGGGATTGGAGGAGATACGCAGTATTTT,CAGGGGIGGDTQYF
TRBV14,few,.,TRBJ1-6,TGTGCCACCAGCTCTTGGGGCTCACCCCTCCACTTT,CATSSWGSPLHF
TRBV6-4,.,TRBD1,TRBJ2-1,TGTGCCAGCAGCCGGGACAGTTTCTACAATGAGCAGTTCTTC,CASSRDSFYNEQFF
TRBV20-1,once,.,TRBJ2-3,TGCAGTTCTACCTCCACAGATACGCAGTATTTT,CSSTSTDTQYF
TRBV5-1,few,.,TRBJ2-1,TGCGCCAGCAGCTTGGGAGGGGGCTCCTACAATGAGCAGTTCTTC,CASSLGGGSYNEQFF
TRBV5-4,.,.,TRBJ1-6,TGTGCCAGCAGCTTGGCCGGGGTAGGGAATTCACCCCTCCACTTT,CASSLAGVGNSPLHF
TRBV19,.,TRBD1,TRBJ1-4,TGTGCCAGTAGTATAACCTCAGGGGGCGGCGAAAAACTGTTTTTT,CASSITSGGGEKLFF
TRBV27,few,TRBD1,TRBJ1-5,TGTGCCAGCAGACCCGACAGGGGAGGCCAGCCCCAGCATTTT,CASRPDRGGQPQHF
TRBV3-1/TRBV3-2,.,.,TRBJ1-2,TGTGCCAGCAGCCAAGAGGGCAGCCGCAGGGCCTTC,CASSQEGSRRAF
TRBV29-1,.,.,TRBJ2-7,TGCAGCGTTTCACAAGGGGCCGTAAACGAGCAGTACTTC,CSVSQGAVNEQYF
TRBV29-1,.,TRBD1,TRBJ2-2,TGCAGCGTTGAAGACGGAGACAGGGGCCAGGTCGGGGAGCTGTTTTTT,CSVEDGDRGQVGELFF
TRBV28,few,.,TRBJ1-1,TGTGCCAGCAGAACCCCCGGTGCTGAAGCTTTCTTT,CASRTPGAEAFF
TRBV2,.,.,TRBJ1-2,TGTGCCAGCAGTGAAGCGCTTCGGGCGGGGGGCTACACCTTC,CASSEALRAGGYTF
TRBV5-1,.,TRBD2,TRBJ2-1,TGCGCCAGCAGCTTGCGGGAGGGACCCTACAATGAGCAGTTCTTC,CASSLREGPYNEQFF
TRBV5-1,.,TRBD1,TRBJ1-2,TGCGCCAGCAGCCCGGACAGGGTGGAAGGCTACACCTTC,CASSPDRVEGYTF
TRBV4-1,.,TRBD2,TRBJ2-1,TGCGCCAGCAGCCGAGATTGGACTAGCGGGGGCCAAGAGCAGTTCTTC,CASSRDWTSGGQEQFF
TRBV11-3,.,TRBD1,TRBJ2-1,TGTGCCAGCAGCTTATGGACAGGTCCTGGGTCCTACAATGAGCAGTTCTTC,CASSLWTGPGSYNEQFF
TRBV28,.,.,TRBJ2-7,TGTGCCAGCATAGGCGGCAGCTCCTACGAGCAGTACTTC,CASIGGSSYEQYF
TRBV12-3/TRBV12-4,.,TRBD1,TRBJ2-1,TGTGCCAGCAGGGGGACAGGGGACAATGAGCAGTTCTTC,CASRGTGDNEQFF
TRBV21-1,.,.,TRBJ1-6,TGTGCCAGCGACGAAAAGACAGGGGCCAATTCACCCCTCCACTTT,CASDEKTGANSPLHF
TRBV18,few,.,TRBJ2-7,TGTGCCAGCTCACCGGGCGATGCCTACGAGCAGTACTTC,CASSPGDAYEQYF
TRBV7-9,.,.,TRBJ1-5,TGTGCCAGCAGCCCCCCCGGTGGCAATCAGCCCCAGCATTTT,CASSPPGGNQPQHF
TRBV5-1,.,TRBD2,TRBJ2-3,TGCGCCAGCAGCTTGAGGCTAGCGGGCGGCACAGATACGCAGTATTTT,CASSLRLAGGTDTQYF